This TCR beta chain was observed in a study of identical twins. Study-level results: There was an excess of low generation probability in the out-of-frame alpha sequences that twins shared.

Details on this clonotype: The antigen remains undetermined.

TCRdb reanalysed the 5' RACE reads using MiXCR and keeps one entry per CDR3 protein. The table records approximately 600,000 distinct CDR3 sequences, approximately 10% of them present only once. V was pared by 3 bases and J by 10 bases, with 24 bases between. Germline lookup yields CDR1 MDHEN and CDR2 SYDVKM. CDR3 length: 16 residues. The sample also formed part of further work on yellow fever vaccine responses in identical twins.

This TCR was sampled from a woman aged 18-29 years in good health. The sample comprised PBMCs. The rearrangement links TRBV28 to TRBJ1-1; possible D gene TRBD1, 5 bases. The CDR3 bases are TGTGCCAGCAGTTTCCCCCTTGAAAGGGGAGTTGGAGTAGCTTTCTTT. Its protein product is CASSFPLERGVGVAFF.